This T cell receptor (beta chain) comes out of a study of spatial heterogeneity in lung cancer. On the study more broadly: Across the raw uncorrected reads, a unique TCR and UMI combination was observed, on average, more than ten times. Study-wide results and limits: In blood, ubiquitous expanded tumor TCRs appeared more at resection than follow-up.

Germline values: CDR1 DFQATT, CDR2 SNEGSKA (reference sequence). J gave up 4 bases and V 2 bases, and 8 bases lay outside the gene matches. The CDR3 sequence is 15 residues long. This clonotype was seen a few times. Its antigen is not known. Unique molecular identifiers, one per molecule, were present on every TCR cDNA molecule. TCRdb called the 5' RACE reads again in MiXCR, with one record for every CDR3 protein. The data show roughly 60,000 distinct CDR3 sequences, about 8% seen once. The time point denotes: sample taken at primary tumor resection. Unsorted whole RNA samples from tumor, nontumor lung or frozen PBMC were sequenced. Samples came from some 73 TRACERx patients with untreated early-stage lung cancer.

The sequence derives from a female donor with early-stage non-small cell lung cancer. The chain links TRBV20-1 to TRBJ2-1, with 7 positions matching TRBD2. The input for sequencing was PBMCs, taken at surgery. The CDR3 nucleotides read TGCAGTGCTAGACTGTCGGGACTACCTTACAATGAGCAGTTCTTC. Its protein is CSARLSGLPYNEQFF.